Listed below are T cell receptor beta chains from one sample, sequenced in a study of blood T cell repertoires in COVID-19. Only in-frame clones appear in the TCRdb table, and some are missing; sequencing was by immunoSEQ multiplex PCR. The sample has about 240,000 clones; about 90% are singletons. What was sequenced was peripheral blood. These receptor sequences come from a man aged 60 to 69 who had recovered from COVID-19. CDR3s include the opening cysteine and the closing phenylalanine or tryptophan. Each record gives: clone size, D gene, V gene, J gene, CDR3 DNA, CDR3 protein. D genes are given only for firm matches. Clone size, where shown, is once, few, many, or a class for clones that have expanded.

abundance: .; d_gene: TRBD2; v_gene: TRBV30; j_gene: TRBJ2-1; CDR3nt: TGTGCCTGGAGTGGCAGGCCAGCGGGGGGAAAACCCAATGAGCAGTTCTTC; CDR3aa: CAWSGRPAGGKPNEQFF
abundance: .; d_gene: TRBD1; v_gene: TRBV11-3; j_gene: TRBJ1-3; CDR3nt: TGTGCCAGCAGCTTACCCCAGGACAGGGCTATCTCTGGAAACACCATATATTTT; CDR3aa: CASSLPQDRAISGNTIYF
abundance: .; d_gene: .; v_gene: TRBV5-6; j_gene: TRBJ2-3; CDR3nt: TGTGCCAGCAGCTTGGGAGGGGGAACAGATACGCAGTATTTT; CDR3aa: CASSLGGGTDTQYF
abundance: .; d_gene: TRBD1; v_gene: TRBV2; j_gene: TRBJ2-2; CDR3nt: TGTGCCAGCAAAATGGACAGGGGAACCGGGGAGCTGTTTTTT; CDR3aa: CASKMDRGTGELFF
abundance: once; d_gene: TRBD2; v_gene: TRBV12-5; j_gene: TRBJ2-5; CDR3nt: TGTGCTAGTGGTGCCCAACAGCGGGGAGAGACCCAGTACTTC; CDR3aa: CASGAQQRGETQYF
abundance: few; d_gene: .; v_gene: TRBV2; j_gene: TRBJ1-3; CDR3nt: TGTGCCAGCCGGGTCCTTGGCACTTCTGGAAACACCATATATTTT; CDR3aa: CASRVLGTSGNTIYF
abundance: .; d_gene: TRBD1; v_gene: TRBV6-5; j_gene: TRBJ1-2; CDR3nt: TGTGCCAGCAGTTACTCGAGGGACAGGGGGGACTACACCTTC; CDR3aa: CASSYSRDRGDYTF
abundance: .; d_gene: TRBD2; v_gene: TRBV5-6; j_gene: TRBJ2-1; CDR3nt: TGTGCCAGCAGTCCACTAGCGGGGGGCAGCGGGGAGCAGTTCTTC; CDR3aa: CASSPLAGGSGEQFF
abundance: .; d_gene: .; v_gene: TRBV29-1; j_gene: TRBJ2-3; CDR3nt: TGCAGCGTTGAAGCTAAAACAGATACGCAGTATTTT; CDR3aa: CSVEAKTDTQYF
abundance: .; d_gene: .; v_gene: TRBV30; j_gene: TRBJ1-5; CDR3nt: TGTGCCTGGAGTGTACAGACAGTCGTCCAGCCCCAGCATTTT; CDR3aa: CAWSVQTVVQPQHF
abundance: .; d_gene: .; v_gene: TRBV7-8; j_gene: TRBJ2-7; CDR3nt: TGTGCCAGCAGCTTATCGAGCCTACAGTTATACGAGCAGTACTTC; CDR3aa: CASSLSSLQLYEQYF
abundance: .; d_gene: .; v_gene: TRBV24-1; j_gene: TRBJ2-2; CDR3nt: TGTGCCACCAGTGATTATCTTGGCCCCACCGGGGAGCTGTTTTTT; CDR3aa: CATSDYLGPTGELFF
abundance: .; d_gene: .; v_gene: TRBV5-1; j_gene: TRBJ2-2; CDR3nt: TGCGCCAGCAGCCTAGGACAGCTTCCCCTCCTTGAGCTGTTTTTT; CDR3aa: CASSLGQLPLLELFF
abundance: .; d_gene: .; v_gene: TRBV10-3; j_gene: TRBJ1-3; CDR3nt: TGTGCCATCAGGGGGGACTTTACCGCCATATATTTT; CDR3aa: CAIRGDFTAIYF
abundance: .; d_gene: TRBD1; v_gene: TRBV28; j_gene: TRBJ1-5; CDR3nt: TGTGCCAGCAGTACAGGGGTCTGGGCTCAGCCCCAGCATTTT; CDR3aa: CASSTGVWAQPQHF
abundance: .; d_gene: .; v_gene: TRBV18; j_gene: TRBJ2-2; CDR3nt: TGTGCCAGCTCACCAAGGGGCGACGGGGGACCTTGGAACACCGGGGAGCTGTTTTTT; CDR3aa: CASSPRGDGGPWNTGELFF